The 13 T cell receptor beta chains below all came from one sample that was sequenced in a study of T cells in Graves' hyperthyroidism and ophthalmopathy. RNA transcripts yielded amplified TCR beta CDR3 regions. The study used the HTBI primer set for a first-round RT-PCR of the TCR CDR3. MiXCR, applied by TCRdb to the multiplex PCR reads, yields one record per CDR3 protein. The table has 300,000 to 450,000 distinct CDR3 sequences, around 14% seen once. Sequencing input: blood. The receptors derive from a woman between 18 and 30 years old with Graves' hyperthyroidism.

This clonotype was observed many times. The J gene is TRBJ1-4, the V gene TRBV28; 12 bases are shared with TRBD1. The CDR3 has 17 amino acids. Germline V CDR1 and CDR2: MDHEN, SYDVKM. After removal of 1 base from V and 7 bases from J, the junction contained 7 bases not matched to a gene. For the CDR3, the DNA is TGTGCCAGCAGTTTATATGGGACAGGGGGCGTGGGTGAAAAACTGTTTTTT. Amino acid sequence: CASSLYGTGGVGEKLFF.

The chain combines TRBV6-6 with TRBJ1-5, with 12 bases that match TRBD1. V lost 2 bases to trimming and J lost 4 bases; unmatched junction nucleotides: 15. The germline V gene has CDR1 MNHNY and CDR2 SVGAGI (reference sequence). The CDR3 contains 20 residues. The CDR3 coding sequence is TGTGCCAGCAGTTACCTCCCCGGGACAGGGGGCGTCGGAGGAAATCAGCCCCAGCATTTT. Protein sequence: CASSYLPGTGGVGGNQPQHF.

At least ten counts were recorded for this clonotype. The CDR3 DNA follows: TGTGCCACCAGCTCCGAGGGCCCCCCCAATGAGCAGTTCTTC. It encodes CATSSEGPPNEQFF. The chain recombines TRBV15 with TRBJ2-1; possibly TRBD2 for D (5 bases). There are 14 residues in the CDR3. The V end lost 5 bases, the J end lost 6 bases, and 14 bases lay between the germline ends. Germline-derived CDR1 and CDR2 are LNHNV and YYDKDF (reference sequence).

This clonotype was detected a few times. The CDR3 sequence is CASTLGGDPSSGNTIYF. For the CDR3, the DNA is TGTGCCAGCACCTTGGGTGGGGATCCTAGCTCTGGAAACACCATATATTTT. This rearrangement joins TRBV7-9 to TRBJ1-3; no reliable D call. The V gene lost 7 bases and the J gene lost 0 bases, with 19 bases spanning the gap. Germline lookup yields CDR1 SEHNR and CDR2 FQNEAQ (reference sequence). The CDR3 extends over 17 amino acids.

The rearrangement joins TRBV5-6 to TRBJ2-1, with D perhaps matching TRBD1 (5 bases). V was pared by 0 bases and J by 4 bases, with 14 bases between. The germline gives CDR1 SGHDT, CDR2 YYEEEE. CDR3 size: 16 residues. Written as DNA, the CDR3 is TGTGCCAGCAGCTTGGCCGGTGTAGGGGAATACAATGAGCAGTTCTTC. Its translation is CASSLAGVGEYNEQFF.

This clonotype was observed at least ten times. The CDR3 DNA sequence: TGCAGTGCTAGGGGACGCTACCACACTGAAGCTTTCTTT. This encodes CSARGRYHTEAFF. This chain uses TRBV20-1 with TRBJ1-1, with D tentatively TRBD1 (5 bases). Germline loops: CDR1 DFQATT, CDR2 SNEGSKA (reference sequence). The CDR3 sequence is 13 residues long. V gave up 3 bases and J gave up 3 bases, with 11 bases separating them.

This clonotype was counted ten times or more. The V and J genes are TRBV3-1 and TRBJ2-2, with 9 bases that match TRBD1. Germline CDR1 is LGHDT and CDR2 is YNNKEL (reference sequence). V shed 2 bases and J 7 bases; nucleotides not matched to a gene: 5. This CDR3 spans 15 amino acids. CDR3 sequence reads: CASSQTGQGNGELFF. In DNA form, the CDR3 reads TGTGCCAGCAGCCAAACGGGACAGGGAAACGGGGAGCTGTTTTTT.

As to this clonotype: This clone may be a read error of a much larger clone one base away. J is TRBJ2-7 and V is TRBV15, with D possibly being TRBD1 (5 bases). TRBJ2-1 matches the DNA end more closely, so the J call is doubtful. Germline CDR1 and CDR2: LNHNV and YYDKDF (reference sequence). CDR3 length equals 18 residues. Written as DNA, the CDR3 is TGTGCCACCAGCAGAGATGGTAGCTACCAGGACACGATCTACGAGCAGTTCTTC. The encoded protein is CATSRDGSYQDTIYEQFF.

The chain combines TRBV29-1 with TRBJ1-2; D perhaps matches TRBD1 (6 bases). CDR1 is SQVTM and CDR2 is ANQGSEA in the germline V gene. Trimming removed 7 bases at V and 5 bases at J, with 17 bases between. This CDR3 has 13 amino acids. CDR3 protein: CSGLRGPEYGYTF. CDR3 bases: TGCAGCGGCCTGCGGGGGCCTGAGTATGGCTACACCTTC.

This clonotype was observed at least ten times. V and J are TRBV2 and TRBJ1-2; 12 bases align to TRBD1. The CDR3 is made up of 12 amino acids. With V trimmed by 11 bases and J by 6 bases, 4 bases remained unmatched. Germline V gene sequence: CDR1 SNHLY, CDR2 FYNNEI. As DNA, the CDR3 is TGTGCCGGAGGGACAGGGGGCCATGGCTACACCTTC. It specifies CAGGTGGHGYTF.

This clonotype was recorded many times. This chain links TRBV5-5 with TRBJ1-1; TRBD1 is a possible D gene (6 bases). Trimming cost V 1 base and J 6 bases, with 22 bases left between them. Germline-derived CDR1 and CDR2 are SGHKS and YYEKEE (reference sequence). The CDR3 totals 17 residues. The CDR3 reads CASSLWAASDSSSEAFF. The CDR3 bases are TGTGCCAGCAGCTTGTGGGCCGCCTCGGACAGTTCCTCTGAAGCTTTCTTT.

This clonotype was counted many times. The chain couples TRBV12-3 or TRBV12-4 to TRBJ2-5; a weak D match, TRBD2 (5 bases). Trimming left V 7 bases short and J 4 bases short, with 19 bases between. This CDR3 comprises 15 residues. The CDR3 protein is CASTSYGITLETQYF. In DNA form, the CDR3 reads TGTGCCAGCACCTCTTACGGGATAACCCTAGAGACCCAGTACTTC.

Concerning this clonotype: Possible read error: a much larger clone is one base away. The chain is built from TRBV5-1 and TRBJ1-4, with 9 positions matching TRBD1. From germline, CDR1 is SGHRS and CDR2 YFSETQ. Trimming at V came to 7 bases and at J to 3 bases, leaving 7 bases not matched to a gene. The CDR3 runs to 15 residues. This CDR3 reads CASGTRQGANEKLFF. CDR3 bases: TGCGCCAGCGGCACAAGACAGGGGGCTAATGAAAAACTGTTTTTT.